Below, 3 T cell receptor beta chains from the same sample are listed, as sequenced in a study of control samples from healthy donors and cancer patients. Clones were sequenced by immunoSEQ multiplex PCR, and TCRdb holds only the in-frame ones, with some missing. The sample shows fewer than 90,000 clones, 94% of them seen only once. Sample: blood. The receptors originated from a woman in her thirties or forties in good health.

This chain joins TRBV5-4 and TRBJ2-7; 14 nucleotides align to TRBD2. In germline, CDR1 is SGHNT, CDR2 YYREEE (reference sequence). V dropped 3 bases and J dropped 6; count of bases not matched to a gene: 8. This CDR3 region has 16 residues. The chain's CDR3 is CASSSNPGLAGAEQYF. CDR3 in DNA: TGTGCCAGCAGCTCCAACCCGGGACTAGCGGGAGCCGAGCAGTACTTC.

The rearrangement joins TRBV7-7 to TRBJ2-3, with a weak D call TRBD2 (5 bases). Trimming shortened V by 5 bases and J by 0 bases, and 12 bases separated the two germline ends. Germline CDR1 reads SSHAT; CDR2 reads FNYEAQ (reference sequence). The CDR3 covers 15 residues. Here the CDR3 reads CASSPRGKSTDTQYF. The CDR3 DNA is TGTGCCAGCAGCCCCAGAGGGAAAAGCACAGATACGCAGTATTTT.

The chain employs TRBV10-2 and TRBJ1-3; 9 positions agree with TRBD1. The CDR3 has 16 residues. CDR1 is WSHSY, CDR2 SAAADI, per germline. With 0 bases clipped from V and 7 bases from J, the junction kept 7 bases outside the gene matches. The CDR3 DNA reads TGCGCCAGCAGTGAGTCTCGACAGGGGGTCGGGAACACCATATATTTT. The encoded protein is CASSESRQGVGNTIYF.